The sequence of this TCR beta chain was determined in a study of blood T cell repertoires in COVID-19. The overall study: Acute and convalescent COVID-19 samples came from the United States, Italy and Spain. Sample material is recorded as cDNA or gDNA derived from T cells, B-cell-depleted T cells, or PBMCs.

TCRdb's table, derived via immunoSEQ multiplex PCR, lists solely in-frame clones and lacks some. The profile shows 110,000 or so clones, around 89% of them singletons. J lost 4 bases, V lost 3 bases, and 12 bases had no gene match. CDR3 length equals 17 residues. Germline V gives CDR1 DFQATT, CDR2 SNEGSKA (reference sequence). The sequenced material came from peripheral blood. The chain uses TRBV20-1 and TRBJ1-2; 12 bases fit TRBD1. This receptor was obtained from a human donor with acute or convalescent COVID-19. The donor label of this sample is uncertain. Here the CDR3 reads CSASGGGTGGVGYGYTF. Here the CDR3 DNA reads TGCAGTGCTAGTGGCGGCGGGACAGGGGGCGTAGGCTATGGCTACACCTTC.